This TCR beta chain was recovered during a study of early T cells in non-severe SARS-CoV-2 infection (dated by TCRdb to the early 2020s). Context from the whole study: Because TCR sequencing relied on bulk RNA taken from unsorted whole blood, pairing of alpha and beta chains was not possible.

Overall results and qualifications from the work: VDJdb matching was skewed toward anti-spike CD8 responses and likely underestimated virus-specific expansions by missing private and CD4 specificities.

The protocol used for the library was 5' RACE. Instrument used: NextSeq 500. The TCR library protocol attached unique molecular identifiers to individual cDNA molecules to correct for sequencing error and PCR bias. Sequencing covered both TCR alpha and beta chains, and within each sample the abundances of alpha and beta sequences were tightly co-correlated. As for the original processing: Decombinator V4 was used to perform V gene, J gene and CDR3 annotation of TCR sequences. Expanded TCRs were defined as changing significantly between any two time points under a Poisson model with p below 0.0001. Abundances of TCRs were expressed as counts per million after normalisation to the total number of TCRs sequenced in each sample. TRAV1-2 paired with TRAJ12, TRAJ20 or TRAJ33 defined MAIT TCRs, while TRAV10 paired with TRAJ18 defined iNKT TCRs. A search of VDJdb, accessed on 1 November 2021, was run for TCRs annotated to CMV, EBV and SARS-CoV-2, with TCRs annotated for multiple antigens excluded. Clones were called with MiXCR by TCRdb after fastp trimmed the public reads at Q25, and only in-frame beta chains were retained. Rows are unified per CDR3 protein, each entry keeping the most common DNA and genes. TCRdb, not the original authors, processed these V and J calls. The sample contains tens of thousands of distinct CDR3 sequences, roughly 5.7% of them found a single time. The ten largest clones capture around 3.5% of the sample.

CDR1 and CDR2 were assigned from the germline V gene as MDHEN and SYDVKM. The germline V end is reduced by 5 bases and the J end by 3 bases; junction bases left unmatched: 14. The CDR3 holds 17 amino acids from the cysteine to the phenylalanine. Only the CDR3 DNA stays, 51 bases, in frame from base 1. This clonotype was counted ten times or more. What this receptor recognizes is not known. The record has no base qualities; no much larger clone is one base away. A case-control design nested within a healthcare worker cohort in London, UK, was used, with weekly nasopharyngeal swab PCR tests and blood sampling performed. Healthcare workers were enrolled in the week of the UK lockdown, from 23 to 31 March 2020, and were followed every week for up to roughly 16 weeks.

The sequence came from an adult who was a healthcare worker with PCR-confirmed SARS-CoV-2 infection or an uninfected control (not recorded which). Rearrangement joined TRBV28 to TRBJ2-7, with 9 bases matching TRBD2. The sample consisted of whole blood, taken at baseline. The base sequence is TGTGCCAGCAGTCCCCCGGTAAGAGCGGGGGGCCGCTACGAGCAGTACTTC. This codes for CASSPPVRAGGRYEQYF. With all but the CDR3 taken from the reference TRBV28 and TRBJ2-7 genes, the full variable domain is: DVKVTQSSRYLVKRTGEKVFLECVQDMDHENMFWYRQDPGLGLRLIYFSYDVKMKEKGDIPEGYSVSREKKERFSLILESASTNQTSMYLCASSPPVRAGGRYEQYFGPGTRLTVT.